Described below is a single T cell receptor (beta chain) sequence and its context. Relative to the germline gene, one junction end is altered; a read error may explain this. The data were obtained in a study of tumor and adjacent non-tumor tissue in lung cancer. About the study: Some 3.9 million productive TCRbeta reads were obtained per sample on average.

TCRbeta libraries were built with three rounds of nested PCR, modified from ARM-PCR. TCRdb reprocessed the multiplex PCR reads with MiXCR, giving one entry per CDR3 protein. The sample lists approximately 150,000 distinct CDR3 sequences, around 66% occurring once. This sample's RNA came from whole unsorted tissue. This CDR3 contains 11 residues. CDR1 and CDR2 (germline): SGHAT, FQNNGV. J is TRBJ1-1 and V is TRBV11-2; a possible D gene is TRBD1 (5 bases). The specimen was lung tumor tissue. The source is a man between 60 and 75 years old with small cell lung cancer. CDR3 sequence reads: CVSSLVGGAFF. The CDR3 coding sequence is TGTGTCAGCAGCTTAGTGGGGGGAGCTTTCTTT.